These T cell receptor beta chains were read from a single sample in a study of OX40 agonist ivuxolimab in advanced cancers. Data came from immunoSEQ multiplex PCR; TCRdb stores just in-frame clones and leaves some out. The table lists about 75,000 clones, approximately 86% of them singletons, with roughly 8% in the top ten. Here the sequenced sample was CD4+ or CD8+ T cells sorted from blood, taken in a trial of the OX40 agonist ivuxolimab. The origin of the receptors is an adult with an advanced solid tumor such as melanoma, head and neck, liver or kidney cancer. CDR3s include the opening cysteine and the closing phenylalanine or tryptophan. A D gene is named only where the DNA matches it firmly. The size field is filled for only some rows; it gives once, few, many or a size class.

TRBJ2-3,12,NA,few,TRBV7-6,CASSLVRDTQYF,TGTGCCAGCAGCTTAGTGAGGGATACGCAGTATTTT
TRBJ1-5,18,NA,NA,TRBV12-1,CASSSHRNRIYSNQPQHF,TGTGCCAGCAGCTCACACCGTAACAGGATTTATAGCAATCAGCCCCAGCATTTT
TRBJ2-2,14,NA,NA,TRBV27,CASSLSFRAGELFF,TGTGCCAGCAGTTTATCGTTTAGAGCCGGGGAGCTGTTTTTT
TRBJ2-4,12,NA,NA,TRBV28,CASREAKNIQYF,TGTGCCAGCAGGGAAGCCAAAAACATTCAGTACTTC
TRBJ1-1,15,NA,once,TRBV19,CASSRAGWRNTEAFF,TGTGCCAGTAGTCGGGCAGGATGGAGGAACACTGAAGCTTTCTTT
TRBJ2-7,13,NA,NA,TRBV6-5,CASSYVTAYEQYF,TGTGCCAGCAGTTACGTGACAGCCTACGAGCAGTACTTC
TRBJ1-5,18,TRBD1,NA,TRBV19,CASSLSGTGALTNQPQHF,TGTGCCAGTAGTCTGTCCGGGACAGGTGCTCTTACTAATCAGCCCCAGCATTTT
TRBJ1-6,16,NA,NA,TRBV7-2,CASSSQSLGNNSPLHF,TGTGCCAGCAGCTCTCAATCCCTGGGGAATAATTCACCCCTCCACTTT
TRBJ2-7,14,NA,NA,TRBV27,CASSLWQTDGEQYF,TGTGCCAGCAGTTTATGGCAGACTGATGGAGAGCAGTACTTC
TRBJ2-3,14,TRBD1,NA,TRBV7-3,CASSTQGRGDTQYF,TGTGCCAGCAGCACACAGGGGCGTGGGGATACGCAGTATTTT
TRBJ2-6,18,NA,NA,TRBV10-3,CAISESWGAGSGANVLTF,TGTGCCATCAGTGAAAGCTGGGGGGCTGGCTCTGGGGCCAACGTCCTGACTTTC
TRBJ2-2,17,TRBD2,NA,TRBV19,CASSILYRGGNTGELFF,TGTGCCAGTAGTATTCTGTACCGGGGGGGGAACACCGGGGAGCTGTTTTTT
TRBJ2-5,15,NA,NA,TRBV7-7,CASSLFLGIRETQYF,TGTGCCAGCAGCTTGTTTCTCGGGATTCGGGAGACCCAGTACTTC
TRBJ2-7,13,NA,NA,TRBV10-1,CASSAGVAYEQYF,TGCGCCAGCAGTGCAGGGGTGGCCTACGAGCAGTACTTC
TRBJ2-7,14,NA,once,TRBV19,CASAGTTWTLEQYF,TGTGCCAGTGCCGGGACCACTTGGACCCTCGAGCAGTACTTC
TRBJ1-5,15,NA,NA,TRBV5-1,CASSFGGANNQPQHF,TGCGCCAGCAGCTTTGGGGGGGCCAACAATCAGCCCCAGCATTTT
TRBJ2-2,15,NA,NA,TRBV10-3,CAISELGANTGELFF,TGTGCCATCAGTGAGCTGGGGGCCAACACCGGGGAGCTGTTTTTT
TRBJ2-1,15,NA,NA,TRBV7-2,CASSLPLLSYNEQFF,TGTGCCAGCAGCTTACCTCTACTCTCCTACAATGAGCAGTTCTTC
TRBJ2-7,12,NA,NA,TRBV5-5,CASSLSRSEQYF,TGTGCCAGCAGCTTGTCCCGGTCCGAGCAGTACTTC
TRBJ1-2,14,TRBD1,once,TRBV15,CATSRYPQGGGYTF,TGTGCCACCAGCAGATACCCCCAGGGGGGTGGCTACACCTTC
TRBJ1-2,12,NA,NA,TRBV11-2,CASNSGTTGYTF,TGTGCCAGCAACTCCGGGACGACCGGCTACACCTTC
TRBJ2-5,16,NA,NA,TRBV30,CAWSYPRGVPQETQYF,TGTGCCTGGAGCTACCCGCGTGGGGTCCCCCAAGAGACCCAGTACTTC
TRBJ2-7,15,TRBD2,NA,TRBV28,CASSTPGEGSYEQYF,TGTGCCAGCAGTACTCCCGGGGAGGGGTCCTACGAGCAGTACTTC
TRBJ2-1,18,TRBD2,NA,TRBV7-9,CASSLTHGLAGSYNEQFF,TGTGCCAGCAGCTTAACCCATGGACTAGCGGGCTCCTACAATGAGCAGTTCTTC
TRBJ1-5,15,TRBD1,NA,TRBV5-8,CASSYTGASDQPQHF,TGTGCCAGCAGCTATACAGGGGCGAGCGATCAGCCCCAGCATTTT
TRBJ2-4,15,TRBD2,NA,TRBV18,CASSPPSGIGNIQYF,TGTGCCAGCTCACCACCTAGCGGGATTGGAAACATTCAGTACTTC
TRBJ2-5,13,NA,NA,TRBV28,CASSLAGKETQYF,TGTGCCAGCAGTTTAGCGGGGAAAGAGACCCAGTACTTC
TRBJ2-2,18,NA,NA,TRBV9,CASSVGGARRGNTGELFF,TGTGCCAGCAGCGTAGGAGGGGCTCGGCGGGGAAACACCGGGGAGCTGTTTTTT
TRBJ1-5,15,NA,NA,TRBV5-8,CASSLGSLRGQPQHF,TGTGCCAGCAGCTTGGGATCTCTTCGCGGTCAGCCCCAGCATTTT
TRBJ1-2,11,NA,NA,TRBV28,CASIGGYGYTF,TGTGCCAGCATTGGTGGCTATGGCTACACCTTC
TRBJ2-3,15,TRBD2,NA,TRBV7-3,CASSSIQGLAHTQYF,TGTGCCAGCAGCTCCATCCAGGGACTAGCTCATACGCAGTATTTT
TRBJ2-4,15,NA,NA,TRBV28,CASSLPSAGKNIQYF,TGTGCCAGCAGTTTACCCTCGGCAGGGAAAAACATTCAGTACTTC
TRBJ2-7,15,TRBD2,NA,TRBV6-5,CASSYSTSGGLEQYF,TGTGCCAGCAGTTACTCGACTAGCGGGGGGTTAGAGCAGTACTTC
TRBJ2-3,15,NA,NA,TRBV11-2,CASSTRPTGTDTQYF,TGTGCCAGCAGCACCAGACCGACAGGCACAGATACGCAGTATTTT
TRBJ2-2,13,TRBD1,once,TRBV18,CASSRTGSGELFF,TGTGCCAGCTCACGGACAGGGTCGGGGGAGCTGTTTTTT
TRBJ2-2,14,TRBD1,NA,TRBV5-1,CASSPGTGARELFF,TGCGCCAGCAGCCCTGGGACAGGGGCCAGGGAGCTGTTTTTT
TRBJ1-1,15,NA,NA,TRBV5-7,CASSPSRGGSTEAFF,TGTGCCAGCAGCCCCTCGAGGGGGGGGAGCACTGAAGCTTTCTTT
TRBJ1-1,16,NA,NA,TRBV9,CASSGIPGDMNTEAFF,TGTGCCAGCAGCGGAATCCCTGGTGATATGAACACTGAAGCTTTCTTT
TRBJ1-4,14,NA,NA,TRBV18,CASSPGGAREKLFF,TGTGCCAGCTCACCTGGGGGGGCTCGGGAAAAACTGTTTTTT
TRBJ1-5,16,TRBD1,NA,TRBV6-5,CASSYGPDRGRQPQHF,TGTGCCAGCAGTTACGGTCCGGACAGGGGACGTCAGCCCCAGCATTTT
TRBJ2-7,14,NA,NA,TRBV14,CASSQVRSSYEQYF,TGTGCCAGCAGCCAAGTTAGGAGCTCCTACGAGCAGTACTTC
TRBJ2-2,14,TRBD1,NA,TRBV6-4,CASRPTGATGELFF,TGTGCCAGCAGGCCTACAGGGGCCACCGGGGAGCTGTTTTTT
TRBJ2-3,13,NA,once,TRBV19,CASSRGATDTQYF,TGTGCCTCTTCGAGGGGAGCCACAGATACGCAGTATTTT
TRBJ2-7,15,NA,NA,TRBV6-5,CASSYLAGLNYEQYF,TGTGCCAGCAGTTATCTCGCGGGACTGAACTACGAGCAGTACTTC
TRBJ1-6,16,NA,NA,TRBV11-1,CASSLGEGPGNSPLHF,TGTGCCAGCAGCTTAGGGGAGGGACCGGGGAATTCACCCCTCCACTTT